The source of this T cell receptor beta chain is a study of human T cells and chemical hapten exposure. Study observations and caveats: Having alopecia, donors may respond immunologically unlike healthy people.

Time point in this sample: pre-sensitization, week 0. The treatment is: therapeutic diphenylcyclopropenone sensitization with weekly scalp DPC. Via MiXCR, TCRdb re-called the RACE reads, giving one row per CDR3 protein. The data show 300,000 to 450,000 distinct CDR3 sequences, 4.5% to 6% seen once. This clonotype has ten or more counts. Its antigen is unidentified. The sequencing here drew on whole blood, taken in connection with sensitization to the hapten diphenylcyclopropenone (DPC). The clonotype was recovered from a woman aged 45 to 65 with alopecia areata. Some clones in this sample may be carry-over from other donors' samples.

The CDR3 reads CASSPGLAGSYNEQFF. DNA of the CDR3: TGTGCCAGCAGCCCGGGACTAGCGGGCTCCTACAATGAGCAGTTCTTC. The chain employs TRBV7-6 and TRBJ2-1, with 12 bases matching TRBD2. J lost 0 bases, V lost 5 bases, and 2 bases had no gene match. CDR1 SGHVS and CDR2 FNYEAQ come from the germline V gene. This CDR3 is 16 amino acids long.